These T cell receptor beta chains were read from a single sample in a study of a mutant IDH1 vaccine in newly diagnosed glioma. Their recognized antigens are unknown. Data came from immunoSEQ multiplex PCR; TCRdb stores just in-frame clones and leaves some out. The data show more than 30,000 clones, 65% to 85% seen once. The input for sequencing was PBMCs, taken from a glioma patient whose treatment included an IDH1 peptide vaccine. The receptors derive from a man under 40 with glioma. The CDR3 runs from the conserved cysteine through the conserved F or W. D genes are given only for firm matches. The size field is filled for only some rows; it gives once, few, many or a size class.

j_call clone_size v_call d_call cdr3_nt cdr3_aa
TRBJ2-3 NA TRBV7-8 TRBD1 TGTGCCAGCAGCTTAGGACAGGGGGCAGATACGCAGTATTTT CASSLGQGADTQYF
TRBJ2-2 NA TRBV6-1 NA TGTGCCAGCAGGACACCGGGACCCAACACCGGGGAGCTGTTTTTT CASRTPGPNTGELFF
TRBJ2-7 NA TRBV28 NA TGTGCCAGCAGTCGCCGGTACGAGCAGTACTTC CASSRRYEQYF
TRBJ1-4 NA TRBV5-1 NA TGCGCCAGCAGTCGGGACACGAATAATGAAAAACTGTTTTTT CASSRDTNNEKLFF
TRBJ2-6 NA TRBV29-1 NA TGCAGCGTCTCTGGACAGCCCTCCGGGGCCAACGTCCTGACTTTC CSVSGQPSGANVLTF
TRBJ2-1 NA TRBV27 NA TGTGCCAGCAGGGGTGGCAGGGTGGCCTACAATGAGCAGTTCTTC CASRGGRVAYNEQFF
TRBJ2-3 NA TRBV5-1 NA TGCGCCAGCAGCTTGGGCGGCTCGATCGCTTGGAGGTATACGCAGTATTTT CASSLGGSIAWRYTQYF
TRBJ1-1 NA TRBV6-1 NA TGTGCCAGCCTAAATGGGGTGAACACTGAAGCTTTCTTT CASLNGVNTEAFF
TRBJ1-1 NA TRBV18 NA TGTGCCAGCTCAGAAACTAGGGACGCTGAAGCTTTCTTT CASSETRDAEAFF
TRBJ2-7 NA TRBV9 NA TGTGCCAGCAGCGTAGGATCAGAGGCCCCCCAAATCCGGATCGAGCAGTACTTC CASSVGSEAPQIRIEQYF
TRBJ1-3 NA TRBV7-9 NA TGTGCCAGCGATAGGGAGAGCTCTGGAAACACCATATATTTT CASDRESSGNTIYF
TRBJ2-2 few TRBV5-5 TRBD1 TGTGCCAGCAGCCCCCGGACAGGTTCGAACACCGGGGAGCTGTTTTTT CASSPRTGSNTGELFF
TRBJ1-6 NA TRBV5-4 NA TGTGCCAGCAGCTCCGGCCAGGATTCACCCCTCCACTTT CASSSGQDSPLHF
TRBJ2-7 NA TRBV19 NA TGTGCCACGACGGGGGCCCCCTACGAGCAGTACTTC CATTGAPYEQYF
TRBJ2-7 NA TRBV6-6 NA TGTGCCAGCAGTTACGGGCGCTGGCGGCCGGCCTACGAGCAGTACTTC CASSYGRWRPAYEQYF
TRBJ2-5 NA TRBV6-5 NA TGTGCCAGCAGTCGGACAGTCCAAGAGACCCAGTACTTC CASSRTVQETQYF
TRBJ2-5 NA TRBV15 TRBD2 TGTGCCACCAGCGGAAGAACTAGCGGGGTTACGAAGACCCAGTACTTC CATSGRTSGVTKTQYF
TRBJ2-1 NA TRBV6-1 TRBD2 TGTGCCAGCAGTGGCCGACAGGGACTAGCGAGGAGTGAGCAGTTCTTC CASSGRQGLARSEQFF
TRBJ2-1 NA TRBV4-1 TRBD2 TGCGCCAGCAGCCCCGGACTAGCGGGAGTAGGTGAGCAGTTCTTC CASSPGLAGVGEQFF
TRBJ2-5 NA TRBV4-1 NA TGCGCCAGCAGCCGAGTGGAGGGTGAGACCCAGTACTTC CASSRVEGETQYF
TRBJ1-4 NA TRBV2 TRBD1 TGTGCCAGCAGTCAAGACAGGGCCACTGAAAAACTGTTTTTT CASSQDRATEKLFF
TRBJ1-1 NA TRBV5-5 NA TGTGCCAGCAGCTTGCACGGAAACGGGAACACTGAAGCTTTCTTT CASSLHGNGNTEAFF
TRBJ1-1 once TRBV19 TRBD1 TGTGCCAGTAGTATGCAGGGGGGCACTGAAGCTTTCTTT CASSMQGGTEAFF
TRBJ1-1 few TRBV21-1 NA TGTGCCAGCAGCAAGCCGGACTGGGACACTGAAGCTTTCTTT CASSKPDWDTEAFF
TRBJ2-5 NA TRBV25-1 TRBD2 TGTGCCAGCAGTGAAACTCTAGCGGACCAAGAGACCCAGTACTTC CASSETLADQETQYF
TRBJ2-3 NA TRBV4-1 TRBD2 TGCGCCAGCAGCCAAGATCAAAGGGCTAGCGGGAGCCCAACTGGGCAGTATTTT CASSQDQRASGSPTGQYF
TRBJ1-2 NA TRBV29-1 NA TGCAGCGTTGCAGGAGCTGAGGGCTACACCTTC CSVAGAEGYTF
TRBJ2-1 NA TRBV5-1 NA TGCGCCAGCAGCTCGGGCAGGGCCAACAATGAGCAGTTCTTC CASSSGRANNEQFF
TRBJ1-6 NA TRBV30 NA TGTGCCTGGAGTGTAGCCGGGGGGGCTCGTAATTCACCCCTCCACTTT CAWSVAGGARNSPLHF
TRBJ1-5 once TRBV4-3 NA TGCGCCAGCAGCCAAGATTTTCAAGGGGTCAATCAGCCCCAGCATTTT CASSQDFQGVNQPQHF
TRBJ2-2 NA TRBV19 TRBD2 TGTGCCAGCGATGTGGTAGCGGGTGGGACCGGGGAGCTGTTTTTT CASDVVAGGTGELFF
TRBJ2-7 NA TRBV19 NA TGTGCCAGTAGTATAGAACCCGGACGACCAGAGCAGTACTTC CASSIEPGRPEQYF
TRBJ2-1 few TRBV29-1 TRBD2 TGCAGCGTCAAAGGTGGGGGAGGGCGCCCTGAGCAGTTCTTC CSVKGGGGRPEQFF
TRBJ1-1 NA TRBV7-8 NA TGTGCCAGCAGCCCCCTCAGGGAGGGTCGGGGTACTGAAGCTTTCTTT CASSPLREGRGTEAFF
TRBJ1-2 NA TRBV4-3 NA TGCGCCAGCAGCTCGGGCAACAGACACTATGGCTACACCTTC CASSSGNRHYGYTF
TRBJ2-7 NA TRBV6-4 TRBD2 TGTGCCAGCAGTGACCCCCTCCAGCGACTAGCGGGAGGCAGTTTGTCCTACGAGCAGTACTTC CASSDPLQRLAGGSLSYEQYF
TRBJ2-1 NA TRBV29-1 TRBD2 TGCAGCGTTGCCGGACTAGCGGATTTGTACAATGAGCAGTTCTTC CSVAGLADLYNEQFF
TRBJ2-3 NA TRBV2 TRBD1 TGTGCCAGTAGAACAGGGGCACATAGCACAGATACGCAGTATTTT CASRTGAHSTDTQYF
TRBJ2-5 NA TRBV2 NA TGTGCCAGCAGTGCGACCCGACGGGCAAAAGAGACCCAGTACTTC CASSATRRAKETQYF
TRBJ1-2 NA TRBV29-1 NA TGCAGCGTTGAAGATCCGGGCGGTGGGAACTATGGCTACACCTTC CSVEDPGGGNYGYTF
TRBJ2-7 NA TRBV29-1 NA TGCAGCGCAGAGGAGGGTACCGAGCAGTACTTC CSAEEGTEQYF
TRBJ1-1 few TRBV19 NA TGTGCCAGTGCCCGGGCCTCCAGGGACACTGAAGCTTTCTTT CASARASRDTEAFF
TRBJ2-2 NA TRBV4-2 TRBD2 TGTGCCAGCGGCCTGCGGGGGGGGGTTACCGGGGAGCTGTTTTTT CASGLRGGVTGELFF
TRBJ2-5 NA TRBV4-3 NA TGCGCCAGCAGCCAAGAGGGGGGTTGGGAGACCCAGTACTTC CASSQEGGWETQYF